The 10 T cell receptor beta chains below come from one sample, sequenced in a study of circulating CD8 cells and anti-PD-1 response in melanoma. Sorting of live CD3+CD8+TCRalphabeta+ cells by PD-1 and/or TIGIT gave four subsets. TCR libraries were prepared from roughly 14 ng of total RNA with the QIAseq Immune Repertoire TCR panel. TCRdb passed the reads through MiXCR, listing each CDR3 protein once. Among around 600 distinct CDR3 sequences listed, around 6.3% were seen once. The starting material was CD8+ T cells from PBMCs, obtained at baseline or after one month of anti-PD-1 therapy (not recorded which). The receptors originated from a human donor with melanoma.

This clonotype ranks as large (0.1 to 1%). V gene TRBV21-1 combines with J gene TRBJ1-1; the tabulated D call, TRBD1, remains unverified against the DNA. TRBV21-1 is a recognized pseudogene. The CDR3 is made up of 16 amino acids. The CDR3 bases are TGTGCCAGCAGCGGCCGGGACAGGGGGCTGAACACTGAAGCTTTCTTT. Its protein is CASSGRDRGLNTEAFF.

Sample share makes this clonotype large. The rearrangement joins TRBV10-3 to TRBJ2-2, with D uncertain. The CDR3 sequence is 14 residues long. Deletions cut 3 bases from V and 0 bases from J, with 5 bases between. The V gene's germline CDR1 is ENHRY and CDR2 SYGVKD. The CDR3 coding sequence is TGTGCCATCAGTGAAGTCCCGAACACCGGGGAGCTGTTTTTT. As protein: CAISEVPNTGELFF.

This chain connects TRBV25-1 to TRBJ2-5; TRBD1 or TRBD2 may be the D gene (5 bases each). The CDR3 spans 15 residues. V shed 3 bases and J shed 0 bases, with 11 bases lying between them. Germline values: CDR1 MGHDK, CDR2 SYGVNS. The CDR3: CASSDGAEYQETQYF. The CDR3 bases are TGTGCCAGCAGTGACGGGGCGGAGTACCAAGAGACCCAGTACTTC.

This clonotype is large. The chain joins TRBV27 to TRBJ2-3; D not resolved. CDR3 length: 15 residues. Germline V gene data show CDR1 as MNHEY and CDR2 as SMNVEV (reference sequence). Trimming took 3 bases from V and 0 from J, leaving 10 bases between them. The CDR3 region is CASSFELESTDTQYF. In DNA, the CDR3 is TGTGCCAGCAGTTTTGAGTTAGAAAGCACAGATACGCAGTATTTT.

This clonotype is labeled as large (0.1 to 1%). DNA of the CDR3: TGTGCCAGCAGGCTCGACCCCCTGTACCAAGAGACCCAGTACTTC. Protein: CASRLDPLYQETQYF. The V gene is TRBV11-1, the J gene TRBJ2-5; D is uncertain. The ends were cut back, 6 bases at V and 0 bases at J, with 14 bases in the middle. The CDR3 spans 15 residues. CDR1 and CDR2 from the germline V gene are SGHAT and FQDESV (reference sequence).

This clonotype is deemed large. The chain uses TRBV24-1 and TRBJ1-5; 8 bases agree with TRBD1. Germline lookup yields CDR1 KGHDR and CDR2 SFDVKD. J gave up 3 bases and V 4 bases, and 4 bases lay outside the gene matches. This CDR3 has 15 residues. CDR3: CATSDAGQVNQPQHF. In DNA form, the CDR3 reads TGTGCCACCAGTGACGCGGGACAGGTCAATCAGCCCCAGCATTTT.

This clonotype is deemed large. This chain links TRBV4-3 with TRBJ2-1; 9 nucleotides agree with TRBD1. The CDR3 loop spans 17 amino acids. Germline CDR1 is LGHNA and CDR2 is YSLEER. Trimming removed 3 bases from V and 2 bases from J; junction bases left unmatched: 8. CDR3 loop: CASSHLDRGSPYNEQFF. The DNA for the CDR3 is TGCGCCAGCAGCCACCTTGACAGGGGGAGCCCCTACAATGAGCAGTTCTTC.

This clonotype counts as large. V gene TRBV7-2 combines with J gene TRBJ2-1; D may be TRBD2 (6 bases). CDR3 length: 14 amino acids. Germline V gene sequence: CDR1 SGHTA, CDR2 FQGNSA. The V end was cut by 5 bases, the J end by 6 bases, with 14 bases between. CDR3 in DNA: TGTGCCAGCAGCCAACCGGGACTTCCCAATGAGCAGTTCTTC. Amino acids: CASSQPGLPNEQFF.

This clonotype is termed large. V gene TRBV29-1 combines with J gene TRBJ1-2, with D possibly TRBD1 on 5 matching bases. This CDR3 has 13 amino acids. Trimming shortened V by 7 bases and J by 6 bases, and 18 bases separated the two germline ends. The germline V gene has CDR1 SQVTM and CDR2 ANQGSEA. The CDR3: CSAPRQGENGYTF. The CDR3 region has the DNA TGCAGCGCTCCCCGACAAGGGGAAAATGGCTACACCTTC.

The chain couples TRBV5-4 to TRBJ2-2; D might be TRBD1 (5 bases). Germline assignment: CDR1 SGHNT and CDR2 YYREEE (reference sequence). The V end was cut by 4 bases, the J end by 1 base, with 14 bases between. The CDR3 spans 16 residues. Here the CDR3 DNA reads TGTGCCAGCAGCCCCCTGGGGCGGCTGAACACCGGGGAGCTGTTTTTT. Amino acid sequence: CASSPLGRLNTGELFF.